This is a list of T cell receptor beta chains from one sample in a study of T cell changes during pregnancy in multiple sclerosis. TCRdb's copy holds only in-frame clones and misses some; the assay was immunoSEQ multiplex PCR. The sample comprises approximately 70,000 clones, just over 90% of which are singletons, and around 1.3% rests with the top ten. The material sequenced was peripheral blood, taken in the second trimester of pregnancy. These receptor sequences come from a female donor in good health, enrolled as a control in a pregnancy study. Both conserved end residues are part of each CDR3. D genes are given only for firm matches. Not every row has a clone size; where given, it reads once, few, many or a size class.

clone_size j_call v_call d_call cdr3_nt cdr3_aa
. TRBJ1-2 TRBV5-1 TRBD1 TGCGCCAGCCGAGGACAGGCTGCCGACTATGGCTACACCTTC CASRGQAADYGYTF
once TRBJ2-7 TRBV7-8 TRBD1 TGTGCCAGCAGCTCCGACCTCCGACAGGGGAGATACGAGCAGTACTTC CASSSDLRQGRYEQYF
. TRBJ2-7 TRBV6-6 . TGTGCCAGTCGAGGGGGGGGCCTCGAGCAGTACTTC CASRGGGLEQYF
. TRBJ2-7 TRBV25-1 . TGTGCCAGCAGTGAGATTGGGAGCTCCTACGAGCAGTACTTC CASSEIGSSYEQYF
. TRBJ2-7 TRBV11-1 TRBD1 TGTGCCAGCAGCGGTGAGGGACAGGGGTACGAGCAGTACTTC CASSGEGQGYEQYF
. TRBJ2-1 TRBV18 . TGTGCCAGTTTACCGGCGGGACGTAAGAGCTCCTACAATGAGCAGTTCTTC CASLPAGRKSSYNEQFF
. TRBJ1-1 TRBV15 . TGTGCCACCAGCAGACCTGGCAGGCAGCTGAACACTGAAGCTTTCTTT CATSRPGRQLNTEAFF
. TRBJ1-5 TRBV7-2 TRBD1 TGTGCCAGCAGCTTGGACAGGGGAAATCAGCCCCAGCATTTT CASSLDRGNQPQHF
. TRBJ1-5 TRBV30 TRBD1 TGTGCCTGGAGTACAGGGGTCCTTCAGCCCCAGCATTTT CAWSTGVLQPQHF
. TRBJ2-3 TRBV5-6 . TGTGCCAGCAGCTTTAAAGGAGGAGGGACAGATACGCAGTATTTT CASSFKGGGTDTQYF
. TRBJ2-5 TRBV9 . TGTGCCAGCAGCGTGGGAATTGCGGGACAAGAGACCCAGTACTTC CASSVGIAGQETQYF
. TRBJ2-7 TRBV5-6 TRBD1 TGTGCCAGCAGCTTAGGGACAGGGGTAGGGTACGAGCAGTACTTC CASSLGTGVGYEQYF
. TRBJ2-1 TRBV5-8 . TGTGCCAGCAGTCTCGGCTTGAGGACCTACAATGAGCAGTTCTTC CASSLGLRTYNEQFF
. TRBJ2-7 TRBV28 TRBD1 TGTGCCAGCACCCAACAGGGGTACGAGCAGTACTTC CASTQQGYEQYF
once TRBJ2-7 TRBV6-1 . TGTGCCAGCAGTGAGAAAAGATCGGGGGAACAGTACTTC CASSEKRSGEQYF
. TRBJ1-5 TRBV15 . TGTGCCACCAGCAGAGGGTCGGGTAGCAATCAGCCCCAGCATTTT CATSRGSGSNQPQHF
. TRBJ1-2 TRBV2 TRBD1 TGTGCCAGCGGGTTGGGACAGCTTTTCTATGGCTACACCTTC CASGLGQLFYGYTF
. TRBJ2-3 TRBV7-2 TRBD2 TGTGCCAGCAGGTTACAGGGACTAGTGGCAGATACGCAGTATTTT CASRLQGLVADTQYF
. TRBJ2-1 TRBV28 TRBD1 TGTGCCAGCAGTGCCAGACAGGGCCGCAATGAGCAGTTCTTC CASSARQGRNEQFF
once TRBJ2-1 TRBV28 TRBD2 TGTGCCAGCAGTAGGAGCGGGGGCTCCTACAATGAGCAGTTCTTC CASSRSGGSYNEQFF
once TRBJ1-5 TRBV28 TRBD1 TGTGCCAGCAGACCTGACAGGGGCAATCAGCCCCAGCATTTT CASRPDRGNQPQHF
. TRBJ2-1 TRBV6-5 TRBD2 TGTGCCAGCAGCCAGATAGCGGGAGATGAGCAGTTCTTC CASSQIAGDEQFF
. TRBJ1-2 TRBV27 . TGTGCCAGCAGTTTTCTGGGAGCTAACTATGGCTACACCTTC CASSFLGANYGYTF
once TRBJ2-7 TRBV28 TRBD2 TGTGCCAGCAGTTTAGGGACTCGGGGGGACGAGCAGTACTTC CASSLGTRGDEQYF
. TRBJ2-7 TRBV21-1 . TGTGCCAGCAGCGGGACAGGGGGTGAGCAGTACTTC CASSGTGGEQYF
once TRBJ2-2 TRBV19 . TGTGCCAGCGGTGGGCCCAGGGGCACCGGGGAGCTGTTTTTT CASGGPRGTGELFF
. TRBJ1-2 TRBV28 TRBD1 TGTGCCAGCAGACCGGGACAGGCCTATGGCTACACCTTC CASRPGQAYGYTF
. TRBJ2-5 TRBV7-9 TRBD2 TGTGCCAGCAGCCCACCTACCGGACTAGACGAAGAGACCCAGTACTTC CASSPPTGLDEETQYF
. TRBJ2-1 TRBV7-9 TRBD2 TGTGCCAGCAGGAACCTAGCGGCTCTTAACAATGAGCAGTTCTTC CASRNLAALNNEQFF
. TRBJ2-7 TRBV19 . TGTGCCAGTAGTATTCAATCGGGGGGCGGCCACTACGAGCAGTACTTC CASSIQSGGGHYEQYF
. TRBJ2-3 TRBV7-8 . TGTGCCAGCCAGCAGCGGAGCTCGGTCACAGATACGCAGTATTTT CASQQRSSVTDTQYF
. TRBJ2-5 TRBV5-3 TRBD2 TGTGCCAGAAGCGTTAAACCCTTTCGGGGGGGCCCCCCAGAGACCCAGTACTTC CARSVKPFRGGPPETQYF
once TRBJ2-7 TRBV4-1 TRBD1 TGCGCCAGCAGCCGCCGGACAGGGGGGTTGCAGTACTTC CASSRRTGGLQYF
. TRBJ1-2 TRBV28 TRBD1 TGTGCCAGCAGTGACTCCGGGACAGGGGGCGCCTATGGCTACACCTTC CASSDSGTGGAYGYTF
. TRBJ2-3 TRBV10-3 . TGTGCCATCAGGGTCGAGGCGTATAGCACAGATACGCAGTATTTT CAIRVEAYSTDTQYF
. TRBJ1-1 TRBV5-1 . TGCGCCAGCAGCTCCAAGGACAGTGAAGCTTTCTTT CASSSKDSEAFF
once TRBJ2-3 TRBV19 TRBD2 TGTGCCAGTAGTGATCAACTAGCGGGGGGCACAGATACGCAGTATTTT CASSDQLAGGTDTQYF
. TRBJ2-1 TRBV9 TRBD1 TGTGCCAGCAGCGCCGGGACAGGGTTAATTGGCTCCTACAATGAGCAGTTCTTC CASSAGTGLIGSYNEQFF
once TRBJ2-3 TRBV5-1 . TGCGCCAGCAGCTCGCTCCAGGGGGGACCCGCACATACGCAGTATTTT CASSSLQGGPAHTQYF
. TRBJ2-1 TRBV6-1 . TGTGCCAGCAGTGAAACGGGTGCACGGCAGTTCTTC CASSETGARQFF
. TRBJ2-3 TRBV6-1 TRBD2 TGTGCCAGCACCCCCGGGACTAGCGGCACAGATACGCAGTATTTT CASTPGTSGTDTQYF
. TRBJ2-6 TRBV28 TRBD1 TGTGCCAGCAGTTCGCAACAGGGGGCGTGGGGGGCCAACGTCCTGACTTTC CASSSQQGAWGANVLTF